This is a list of T cell receptor beta chains from one sample in a study of CD8+ T cells in alopecia areata. Profiling relied on immunoSEQ multiplex PCR, and the TCRdb table lists in-frame clones only, not all of them. This table has approximately 210,000 clones, more than 55% appearing once. The source material was CD4+ T cells sorted from blood, sampled at week 4, from a patient treated with tofacitinib. The receptors were sampled from a human donor with alopecia areata. CDR3s include the opening cysteine and the closing phenylalanine or tryptophan. A D gene is named only where the DNA matches it firmly. Clone size appears in some rows only: once, few, many, or a class for an expanded clone.

v_call	d_call	j_call	cdr3_length	clone_size	cdr3_nt	cdr3_aa
TRBV4-2	.	TRBJ1-1	18	.	TGTGCCAGCAGCCAAGATCGGGCCTCGGCAGGACGGACCACTGAAGCTTTCTTT	CASSQDRASAGRTTEAFF
TRBV7-8	TRBD1	TRBJ1-2	13	.	TGTGCCAGCAGCTTTACGACAGGGCAGGGCTACACCTTC	CASSFTTGQGYTF
TRBV29-1	.	TRBJ2-5	12	few	TGCAGCGTTGAAGAAGCCACAGAGACCCAGTACTTC	CSVEEATETQYF
TRBV11-1	.	TRBJ2-2	17	few	TGTGCCAGCAGCCCTGGCAGCTGGGCCGCGAACACCGGGGAGCTGTTTTTT	CASSPGSWAANTGELFF
TRBV29-1	TRBD2	TRBJ2-1	14	.	TGCAGCGCCCTAGAACTAGCGTCGTTCCATGAGCAGTTCTTC	CSALELASFHEQFF
TRBV9	.	TRBJ2-5	12	.	TGTGCCAGCAGCGCGTATGGGGAGACCCAGTACTTC	CASSAYGETQYF
TRBV28	.	TRBJ2-3	15	.	TGTGCCAGCAGTTTTCTTCAGGGGGGCGCAGATACGCAGTATTTT	CASSFLQGGADTQYF
TRBV7-7	TRBD1	TRBJ2-7	15	.	TGTGCTAGCAGCTTAGTCAGGACAGGACTGGGAGAGCAGTACTTC	CASSLVRTGLGEQYF
TRBV4-2	.	TRBJ2-7	17	.	TGTGCCAGCAGCCATTCGACTGGCGGGGCCGGGTATGGCGAGCAGTACTTC	CASSHSTGGAGYGEQYF
TRBV29-1	.	TRBJ1-1	14	.	TGCAGCGTTGAAGGCAGGGCTATGAACACTGAAGCTTTCTTT	CSVEGRAMNTEAFF
TRBV30	.	TRBJ2-5	11	few	TGTGCCTGGACAGCTCAAGAGACCCAGTACTTC	CAWTAQETQYF
TRBV11-2	TRBD2	TRBJ2-1	15	few	TGTGCCAGCAGCCCGAGCGGGGGGGCCCTCGATGAGCAGTTCTTC	CASSPSGGALDEQFF
TRBV7-9	.	TRBJ2-2	15	.	TGTGCCAGCAGCCTTTTTCGACCGACAGCCGGGGAGCTGTTTTTT	CASSLFRPTAGELFF
TRBV2	.	TRBJ2-7	14	.	TGTGCCTGCGGGGCCAATGGTGACTTGGTCGAGCAGTACTTC	CACGANGDLVEQYF
TRBV29-1	.	TRBJ2-1	12	few	TGCAGCGCCGGACAGCCGAACAATGAGCAGTTCTTC	CSAGQPNNEQFF
TRBV29-1	.	TRBJ2-5	12	few	TGCAGTGGGATTAGGAGCCAAGAGACCCAGTACTTC	CSGIRSQETQYF
TRBV4-1	TRBD2	TRBJ2-7	14	.	TGCGCCAGCAGCCAAGTACCAGCGGGGAGTGAGCAGTACTTC	CASSQVPAGSEQYF
TRBV9	TRBD2	TRBJ2-3	17	.	TGTGCCAGCAGCGTAGTTGTCCTAGCGGGGAGCACAGATACGCAGTATTTT	CASSVVVLAGSTDTQYF
TRBV10-3	TRBD2	TRBJ2-5	15	few	TGTGCCATCAGTGGTACTAGCGGGGCGGCAGAGACCCAGTACTTC	CAISGTSGAAETQYF
TRBV29-1	.	TRBJ2-5	13	few	TGCAGCGTTGAAGCGGGGCTTGGGAAGACCCAGTACTTC	CSVEAGLGKTQYF
TRBV5-6	.	TRBJ2-1	15	.	TGTGCCAGCAGCCCACCCTGGGGCAGGGAGGATGAGCAGTTCTTC	CASSPPWGREDEQFF
TRBV25-1	TRBD2	TRBJ2-7	15	.	TGTGCCAGCAGTGCATTTGCGGGGGGGCCCGAGGAGCAGTACTTC	CASSAFAGGPEEQYF
TRBV18	.	TRBJ1-5	15	.	TGTGCCAGCAGACCCAGGACAGATAGCAATCAGCCCCAGCATTTT	CASRPRTDSNQPQHF
TRBV30	.	TRBJ2-7	15	.	TGTGCCTGGAGAGCCTCGCCGGTGCAGATGGACGAGCAGTACTTC	CAWRASPVQMDEQYF
TRBV23-1	.	TRBJ2-1	14	.	TGCGCCAGGCACCGAACCTACTCCTACAATGAGCAGTTCTTC	CARHRTYSYNEQFF
TRBV7-2	.	TRBJ1-2	15	.	TGTGCCAGCAGCCCTCAATATGGACGAGGCTATGGCTACACCTTC	CASSPQYGRGYGYTF
TRBV15	.	TRBJ1-1	14	.	TGTGCCACCAGCAGAGATGTACCGGGCGGTGAAGCTTTCTTT	CATSRDVPGGEAFF
TRBV5-6	.	TRBJ1-2	12	.	TGTGCCAGCAGTGGGGGCGACTATGGCTACACCTTC	CASSGGDYGYTF
TRBV9	.	TRBJ1-5	14	once	.	CASSAVGPGQPQHF
TRBV25-1	.	TRBJ1-2	14	.	TGTGCCAGCAGTGACTACGGGACTCCGGGAGGCTACACCTTC	CASSDYGTPGGYTF
TRBV9	.	TRBJ2-5	13	.	TGTGCCAGCAGCGTAGTGCCGGGGGAGACCCAGTACTTC	CASSVVPGETQYF
TRBV4-2	.	TRBJ1-5	14	.	TGTGCCAGCAACAATGGGGGGAGTAATCAGCCCCAGCATTTT	CASNNGGSNQPQHF
TRBV4-1	.	TRBJ1-5	17	.	TGCGCCAGCAGCCAAGATCCACAGGGTTTTGGAAATCAGCCCCAGCATTTT	CASSQDPQGFGNQPQHF
TRBV9	.	TRBJ2-5	16	.	TGTGCCAGCACCGAACTATCCGGACTCCTAGGGGAGACCCAGTACTTC	CASTELSGLLGETQYF
TRBV15	TRBD1	TRBJ1-4	16	few	TGTGCCACCAGCAGATCGGGGACAGCGACCGCCGAAAAACTGTTTTTT	CATSRSGTATAEKLFF
TRBV4-2	.	TRBJ1-1	15	.	TGTGCCAGCAGCCAAGAGTGGTCCGGGGGCACTGAAGCTTTCTTT	CASSQEWSGGTEAFF
TRBV4-1	TRBD1	TRBJ1-2	16	.	TGCGCCAGCAGCCAAGATATAACAGGGGGAAACTATGGCTACACCTTC	CASSQDITGGNYGYTF
TRBV29-1	.	TRBJ1-2	12	.	TGCAGCTTCTGGACAGCTAACTATGGCTACACCTTC	CSFWTANYGYTF
TRBV7-9	TRBD1	TRBJ2-1	17	few	TGTGCCAGCAGCTCCACCACCTCGGGACAGCTATACAATGAGCAGTTCTTC	CASSSTTSGQLYNEQFF
TRBV11-2	.	TRBJ2-5	13	.	TGTGCCAGCAGCCAATGGGGGGCGGAGACCCAGTACTTC	CASSQWGAETQYF
TRBV7-2	TRBD1	TRBJ2-1	14	.	TGTGCCAGCAGCTTCCGGGACAGGGACAATGAGCAGTTCTTC	CASSFRDRDNEQFF
TRBV6-6	.	TRBJ2-7	15	few	TGTGCCAGCAGTTTTGGCGGCCGGAGCTCCTACGAGCAGTACTTC	CASSFGGRSSYEQYF
TRBV5-1	.	TRBJ2-7	13	few	TGCGCCAGCAGCAAGGACCCGGGGTACGAGCAGTACTTC	CASSKDPGYEQYF
TRBV9	TRBD2	TRBJ2-5	16	.	TGTGCCAGCAGCGGACTAGCGGGGGGAGTGGGAGAGACCCAGTACTTC	CASSGLAGGVGETQYF
TRBV9	.	TRBJ2-1	14	.	TGTGCCAGCAGCCCCAGCGGTACCTCTAATGAGCAGTTCTTC	CASSPSGTSNEQFF